The T cell receptor (beta chain) under discussion was sequenced for a study of shared clonotypes between healthy human individuals. For the study at large: The donors, a couple of women and a few men, were aged 18 to 49.

This CDR3 region has 15 residues. J was trimmed by 3 bases and V by 5 bases; bases with no gene match: 10. The V gene's germline CDR1 is ENHRY and CDR2 SYGVKD. Measured with immunoSEQ multiplex PCR; TCRdb has only the in-frame clones, and not every one. The sample includes about 1.5 million clones, 96% of them seen just once. In regard to this clone: What it binds is not known.

Findings and limits, study-wide: Large sequencing depth failed to make sorted-subset sequencing complete, rarefaction showed.

The sequenced material came from naive CD4+ T cells sorted from blood. Subset here: CD45RA+ positively selected. The rearrangement joins TRBV10-3 to TRBJ2-7; TRBD1 matches at 7 bases. The clonotype was recovered from a young man in good health. The CDR3: CAISTIDRAIYEQYF. In DNA form, the CDR3 reads TGTGCCATCAGTACCATCGACAGGGCAATCTACGAGCAGTACTTC.